Here is one TCR beta chain with its context. The antigen is not known. The data derive from a study of OX40 agonist ivuxolimab in advanced cancers. Study background: Dose-escalation patients had hepatocellular carcinoma, melanoma, renal cell or head and neck cancer. Findings and limits, study-wide: Partial responders at 0.1-3.0 mg/kg had among the lowest clonal expansion. CD4+ T cells averaged fewer expanded clones than CD8+ T cells.

Sequencing was performed with immunoSEQ multiplex PCR; in TCRdb, only in-frame clones are kept and a portion is missing. The table lists tens of thousands of clones, about 88% of them singletons. Looked up from germline, CDR1 is SGHTA and CDR2 is FQGNSA. The V and J ends lost 3 bases and 7 bases, in that order; junction bases with no gene match: 8. The CDR3 sequence is 16 residues long. This TCR derives from an adult with an advanced solid tumor such as melanoma, head and neck, liver or kidney cancer. This specimen was CD4+ or CD8+ T cells sorted from blood, taken in a trial of the OX40 agonist ivuxolimab. The V gene is TRBV7-2, the J gene TRBJ2-1, with 11 bases that match TRBD2. CDR3 region: CASSFNLAGGGNEQFF. The CDR3 DNA follows: TGTGCCAGCAGCTTTAACCTAGCGGGAGGAGGGAATGAGCAGTTCTTC. Full variable domain (outside the CDR3, taken from reference TRBV7-2 and TRBJ2-1): GAGVSQSPSNKVTEKGKDVELRCDPISGHTALYWYRQSLGQGLEFLIYFQGNSAPDKSGLPSDRFSAERTGGSVSTLTIQRTQQEDSAVYLCASSFNLAGGGNEQFFGPGTRLTVL.